This entry describes one T cell receptor (beta chain). Its antigen is currently not known. The sample holds no much larger clone one base away, and base qualities are not on file. Libraries were built with RACE. The data were produced on a NextSeq 500. Library preparation attached unique molecular identifiers to individual cDNA molecules for quantitative, reproducible TCR counting. Both TCR alpha and TCR beta chains were sequenced from each blood RNA sample. For the original study's pipeline: A median of around 96,000 TCRs per sample was observed, with a range of about 20,000 to 750,000. V, J and CDR3 annotation of the TCR reads was carried out using the Decombinator software suite. Every sample was subsampled to the same number of TCRs (28,000) for the PS versus PT1 abundance plots. TCRs were defined as expanded if absent before sensitization and observed at least eight times at the 2-week time point. Starting from the raw public reads, TCRdb applied fastp trimming at Q25, assembled clones with MiXCR and retained in-frame beta chains. One record per CDR3 amino acid sequence lists the most common genes and DNA. For this entry, the V and J calls and clone size follow TCRdb and not the study's own pipeline. The sample table records 150,000 to 200,000 distinct CDR3 sequences; more than 25% of these occur just once. 2.9% of the sample comes from the top ten.

The intended sense of this specimen's time point label: pre-sensitization, week 0. Explained via the paper, the treatment or condition label denotes: therapeutic diphenylcyclopropenone sensitization with weekly scalp DPC. At every patch-test visit, the blood draw took place before the patch test was put on. Eligible patients were aged 18 to 70, diagnosed with alopecia, deemed suitable for DPC therapy, and excluded if pregnant. Total RNA was extracted from unfractionated whole blood that had been collected in Tempus Blood RNA tubes. This record comes from a study of human T cells and chemical hapten exposure (dated by TCRdb to 2020 to 2022). Describing the broader study: For sensitization, 2% DPC in acetone was applied to a 2 cm by 2 cm area of upper inner arm skin. Patch testing was done on the upper back using Finn chambers containing 0.01% DPC, and results were scored after 6 days according to International Contact Dermatitis Research Group standards. Twenty-nine alopecia patients gave blood for TCR sequencing at one to four time points (pre-sensitization, 2, 6 and 24 weeks). Blood samples were taken from patients before sensitization (week 0) and then at 2, 6 and about 24 weeks after DPC sensitization. Peripheral blood TCR repertoire changes were tracked in vivo in alopecia patients during primary and secondary sensitization to the hapten diphenylcyclopropenone (DPC). Weekly therapeutic DPC doses were additionally applied to the scalp of patients throughout the approximately 23-week study period. Most of the patients in the cohort were female, and the cohort covered alopecia areata with under or over 50% scalp involvement, alopecia totalis and alopecia universalis. Libraries were pooled for sequencing, and per-sample TCR yields varied mainly because of small differences in library volumes within the pool.

General conclusions and limits of the study: The number of TCRs above 1 in 1000 frequency did not change with DPC sensitization; there was no evidence of global repertoire structure alterations. Repeated subsampling changed both the strength of the expansion versus patch-test correlation and the threshold at which that correlation became significant. Expanded TCRs formed significantly more large CDR3 similarity clusters than pre-sensitization or healthy control sets, consistent with antigen-driven responses. Patch test score was positively correlated with the number of PT1 expanded TCRs, with significance at thresholds 8, 16 and 32 but not at 4. Alopecia, a presumed autoimmune disease, was present in all patients, so the immune response of the patients might differ from that of healthy individuals.

Measured from the cysteine to the phenylalanine, the CDR3 is 12 residues long. Here the CDR3 DNA is all that survives: 36 bases in frame from base 1. V is shortened by 0 bases, J by 7 bases, and the region joining them spans 7 bases. Looking up the germline V gene (reference sequence) yields CDR1 DFQATT and CDR2 SNEGSKA. The chain couples TRBV20-1 to TRBJ2-4; the D segment could be TRBD2, given 6 matching bases. The clonotype originates from a woman aged 30 to 39 with alopecia areata. Some clones in this sample may be carry-over from other donors' samples. The input for sequencing was whole blood, taken in connection with sensitization to the hapten diphenylcyclopropenone (DPC). The CDR3 in this case is CSAREGGNIQYF. The sequenced DNA is TGCAGTGCTAGAGAAGGAGGGAACATTCAGTACTTC.